The entry below describes one T cell receptor (beta chain). The data stem from a study of T cells in Graves' hyperthyroidism and ophthalmopathy. Germline V gene data show CDR1 as SGDLS and CDR2 as YYNGEE. The CDR3 extends over 14 amino acids. Trimming took off 5 bases at V and 2 bases at J, with 14 bases between the two ends. Amplification of TCR beta CDR3 regions used RNA as the template. During a first-round RT-PCR of the TCR CDR3, the HTBI primer set was used. TCRdb called the multiplex PCR reads again in MiXCR, with one record for every CDR3 protein. The sample consists of about 720,000 distinct CDR3 sequences, about 17% of them appearing once.

The chain joins TRBV9 to TRBJ2-7; no clear D gene. The TCR was taken from a man younger than 35 with Graves' hyperthyroidism. Sequencing was done on a sample of blood. CDR3 region: CASSPNEAPYEQYF. The CDR3 DNA follows: TGTGCCAGCAGTCCAAATGAGGCCCCCTACGAGCAGTACTTC. Drawing the rest from reference TRBV9 and TRBJ2-7, the complete variable domain is DSGVTQTPKHLITATGQRVTLRCSPRSGDLSVYWYQQSLDQGLQFLIQYYNGEERAKGNILERFSAQQFPDLHSELNLSSLELGDSALYFCASSPNEAPYEQYFGPGTRLTVT.